Following are 16 T cell receptor delta chains from one sample sequenced in a study of Vδ1+ human thymocytes. The template was reverse-transcribed extracted RNA. Pooled V-gene forward primers with one constant-region reverse primer generated the CDR3 amplicons by multiplex PCR. With CATT, TCRdb re-called clones from the multiplex PCR reads. The top ten clones hold about 1.6% of a sample with 20,000 to 25,000 delta-chain clones, 25% to 30% of them seen once. Broader study findings: Highly polyclonal TRG and TRD repertoires with Gaussian CDR3 length distributions appeared in thymus.

Their recognized antigens are unknown. Sequenced material: Vdelta1+ gamma-delta thymocytes from the thymus. The subset here: FACS-sorted CD3+ TCRalphabeta- TCRVdelta1+ TCRVdelta2- thymocytes. Source of these receptors: a boy less than two years old who had congenital heart surgery.

The chain combines TRDV1 with TRDJ1, with a weak D call TRDD3 (5 bases). The CDR3 spans 18 residues. Trimming removed 4 bases at V and 3 bases at J, with 24 bases between. CDR1 and CDR2 from the germline V gene are TSWWSYY and QGS. The CDR3 DNA sequence: TGTGCTCTTGGGGCCCGGGGAGCGGGGAAACTAGGACCCGATAAACTCATCTTT. It translates to CALGARGAGKLGPDKLIF.

This clone was seen many times. The J gene is TRDJ1, the V gene TRDV1, with D unclear. In germline, CDR1 is TSWWSYY, CDR2 QGS. The CDR3 covers 17 residues. Trimming left V 0 bases short and J 8 bases short, with 22 bases between. The DNA for the CDR3 is TGTGCTCTTGGGGAACTCGCAGGGTACAGCTGCCATTCGAAACTCATCTTT. It encodes CALGELAGYSCHSKLIF.

This clone was counted only a few times. This specimen includes other DNA sequences encoding the same CDR3. The rearrangement uses TRDV1 and TRDJ1; D possibly corresponds to TRDD3 (6 bases). V lost 0 bases and J 2 bases, leaving 22 bases between the germline ends. The CDR3 runs 19 residues. Germline-derived CDR1 and CDR2 are TSWWSYY and QGS. The CDR3 reads CALGELDTHWVLTTDKLIF. CDR3 sequence (DNA): TGTGCTCTTGGGGAACTAGACACCCACTGGGTACTTACTACCGATAAACTCATCTTT.

This clone was seen more than once but under ten times. This sequence joins TRDV1 and TRDJ1; 8 bases are a match to TRDD3. This CDR3 has 22 residues. J was trimmed by 0 bases and V by 3 bases; bases with no gene match: 24. CDR1 and CDR2 from the germline V gene are TSWWSYY and QGS. The CDR3 reads CALGEPRPSTRLGGEYTDKLIF. CDR3 sequence (DNA): TGTGCTCTTGGGGAGCCGCGGCCTTCCACCCGACTGGGGGGGGAATACACCGATAAACTCATCTTT.

The chain joins TRDV1 to TRDJ1, with 12 positions matching TRDD3. Germline trimming cut 0 bases from V and 0 bases from J; bases unmatched to any gene: 17. The germline V gene has CDR1 TSWWSYY and CDR2 QGS. This CDR3 contains 22 residues. The CDR3 DNA sequence: TGTGCTCTTGGGGAACTATTCCCCCTTACTGGGGGATACCTAACGTACACCGATAAACTCATCTTT. This sequence encodes CALGELFPLTGGYLTYTDKLIF.

This clone came up a few times. The rearrangement joins TRDV1 to TRDJ1; TRDD3 is a possible D gene (6 bases). Germline V gene lookup returns CDR1 TSWWSYY and CDR2 QGS. V was shortened by 0 bases and J by 0 bases, with 32 bases between the two germline ends. The CDR3 loop spans 23 amino acids. The DNA of the CDR3 is TGTGCTCTTGGGGAACTATCCCGGGGTGGGCTGGGGACCCAGCCCCCGTACACCGATAAACTCATCTTT. As protein: CALGELSRGGLGTQPPYTDKLIF.

The V call is TRDV1, the J call TRDJ1, with D perhaps TRDD3 (6 bases). Germline V lookup: CDR1 TSWWSYY, CDR2 QGS. The V and J ends lost 5 bases and 0 bases respectively, with 34 bases between them. This CDR3 contains 22 residues. The CDR3 spells CALGPNGSPPSKGIWDTDKLIF. CDR3 nucleotides: TGTGCTCTTGGGCCAAACGGGAGCCCCCCCTCGAAGGGGATTTGGGACACCGATAAACTCATCTTT.

On this clone: Relative to the germline gene, one junction end is altered; a read error may explain this. The same CDR3 arises from other DNA sequences in this sample as well. This chain links TRDV1 with TRDJ1; D could derive from TRDD1 or TRDD3 (5 bases each). Germline CDR1 is TSWWSYY and CDR2 is QGS. This CDR3 is built from 18 residues. Here the CDR3 reads CALGEIYPRPGHTDKLIF. CDR3 in DNA: TGCGCTCTTGGGGAAATTTACCCCCGCCCTGGGCACACCGATAAACTCATCTTT.

Concerning this clone itself: The same CDR3 arises from other DNA sequences in this sample as well. The chain joins TRDV1 to TRDJ1, with a weak D call TRDD2 (6 bases). Germline CDR1 and CDR2: TSWWSYY and QGS. CDR3 length: 19 residues. V was shortened by 0 bases and J by 1 base, with 21 bases between the two germline ends. CDR3 protein: CALGELGLPPFLGTDKLIF. The DNA of the CDR3 is TGTGCTCTTGGGGAACTTGGCCTTCCCCCCTTTTTAGGCACCGATAAACTCATCTTT.

This clone was picked up one time. This sequence may be a read error, since a much larger clone differs from it by one base. The same CDR3 also results from other DNA sequences found in this sample. The gene calls are TRDV1 and TRDJ4, with no clear D. The CDR3 has 12 residues. The V gene's germline CDR1 is TSWWSYY and CDR2 QGS. Here the CDR3 reads CALGTPLRPLIF. The CDR3 coding sequence is TGTGCTCTTGGGACCCCATTGAGACCGCTGATCTTT.

Only a few counts were recorded for this clone. The chain employs TRDV1 and TRDJ1; 8 bases agree with TRDD3. CDR3 length equals 25 residues. V was pared by 11 bases and J by 0 bases, with 41 bases of the junction left unmatched. Germline-derived CDR1 and CDR2 are TSWWSYY and QGS. DNA of the CDR3: TGTGCTTTCAGTTGTCCTACTCGGGGCCTCTACTTCCCACTGGGGGTCCGAGATTACACCGATAAACTCATCTTT. This translates into CAFSCPTRGLYFPLGVRDYTDKLIF.

This clone was seen only a few times. The chain links TRDV1 to TRDJ1; possibly TRDD3 for D (9 bases). The V gene lost 2 bases and the J gene lost 0 bases, with 34 bases spanning the gap. Per germline, CDR1 TSWWSYY and CDR2 QGS. CDR3 size: 23 residues. This CDR3 is CALGEGLPIWVGDTVLYTDKLIF. CDR3 in DNA: TGTGCTCTTGGGGAAGGCCTTCCTATTTGGGTTGGGGATACGGTCCTTTACACCGATAAACTCATCTTT.

This clone occurred many times. The chain couples TRDV1 to TRDJ1; 9 bases line up with TRDD3. J was trimmed by 2 bases and V by 2 bases; bases with no gene match: 27. Germline CDR1 TSWWSYY, CDR2 QGS. CDR3 length equals 23 residues. CDR3 sequence reads: CALGETLAFPKYWGTLSTDKLIF. The DNA of the CDR3 is TGTGCTCTTGGGGAAACTTTGGCCTTCCCAAAGTACTGGGGGACCCTAAGTACCGATAAACTCATCTTT.

This chain joins TRDV1 and TRDJ1; 7 bases are shared with TRDD3. Germline loops: CDR1 TSWWSYY, CDR2 QGS. The CDR3 contains 16 residues. The J segment lost 7 bases and the V segment lost 2 bases, leaving 13 bases of the junction unmatched. The CDR3 sequence: CALGERGYELLGKLIF. The CDR3 DNA follows: TGTGCTCTTGGGGAAAGGGGATATGAGCTTCTCGGTAAACTCATCTTT.

Details on this clone: A much more abundant neighbour one base away suggests this may be a read error. This chain uses TRDV1 with TRDJ1; D may match TRDD2 or TRDD3 (6 bases each). The germline V gene has CDR1 TSWWSYY and CDR2 QGS. CDR3 size: 22 residues. The CDR3 DNA is TGTGCTCCTGGGGAAGGCCCCCCTTCCCCCGGGTACTGGGAAACACCTATCGATAAACTCATCTTT. Residues: CAPGEGPPSPGYWETPIDKLIF.

This clone has only a few counts. Within the sample, other DNA sequences also encode this same CDR3. The chain joins TRDV1 to TRDJ1; 11 positions agree with TRDD3. The V segment lost 4 bases and the J segment 1 base; nucleotides outside the gene matches: 17. The CDR3 is 20 amino acids. Germline CDR1 reads TSWWSYY; CDR2 reads QGS. The CDR3 loop reads CALGAKSPGLGDNTTDKLIF. The CDR3 nucleotides are TGTGCTCTTGGGGCCAAGTCCCCCGGACTGGGGGATAATACCACCGATAAACTCATCTTT.